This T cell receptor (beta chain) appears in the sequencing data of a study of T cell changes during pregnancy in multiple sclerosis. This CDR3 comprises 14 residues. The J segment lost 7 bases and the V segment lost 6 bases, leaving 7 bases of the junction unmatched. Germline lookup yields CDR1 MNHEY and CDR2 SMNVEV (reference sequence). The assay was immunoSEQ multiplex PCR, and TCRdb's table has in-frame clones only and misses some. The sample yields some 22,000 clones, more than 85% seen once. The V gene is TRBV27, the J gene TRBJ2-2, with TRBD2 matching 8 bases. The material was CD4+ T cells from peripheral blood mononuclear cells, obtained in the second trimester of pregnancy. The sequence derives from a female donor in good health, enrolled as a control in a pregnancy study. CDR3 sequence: CASRPTSVGGELFF. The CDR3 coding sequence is TGTGCCAGCAGGCCGACTAGCGTTGGCGGGGAGCTGTTTTTT.